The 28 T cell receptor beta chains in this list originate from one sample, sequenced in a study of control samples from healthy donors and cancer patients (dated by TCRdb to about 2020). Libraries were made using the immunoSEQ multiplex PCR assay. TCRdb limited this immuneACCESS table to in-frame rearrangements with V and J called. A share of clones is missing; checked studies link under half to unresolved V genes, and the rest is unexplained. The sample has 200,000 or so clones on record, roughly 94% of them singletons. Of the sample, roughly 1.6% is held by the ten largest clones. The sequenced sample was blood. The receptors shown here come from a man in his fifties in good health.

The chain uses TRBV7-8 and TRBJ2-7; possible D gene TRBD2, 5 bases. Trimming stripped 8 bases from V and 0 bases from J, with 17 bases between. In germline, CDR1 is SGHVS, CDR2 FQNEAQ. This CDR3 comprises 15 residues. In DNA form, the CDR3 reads TGTGCCAGCGGTCTAGAGACGGCGGGCTCCTACGAGCAGTACTTC. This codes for CASGLETAGSYEQYF.

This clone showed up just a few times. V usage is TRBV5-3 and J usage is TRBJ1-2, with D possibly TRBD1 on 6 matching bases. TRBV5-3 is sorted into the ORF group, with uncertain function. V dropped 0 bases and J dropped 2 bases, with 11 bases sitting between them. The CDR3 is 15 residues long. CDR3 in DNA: TGTGCCAGAAGCTTGGCCGGACAGCCCAACTATGGCTACACCTTC. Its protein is CARSLAGQPNYGYTF.

CDR3 loop: CASSADRSNTEAFF. Here the CDR3 DNA reads TGTGCCAGCAGTGCGGACAGATCCAACACTGAAGCTTTCTTT. The V gene is TRBV6-4, the J gene TRBJ1-1; perhaps TRBD1 as D (6 bases). V dropped 4 bases and J dropped 2 bases, with 11 bases sitting between them. CDR1 is MRHNA and CDR2 is SNTAGT in the germline V gene. This CDR3 is 14 amino acids long.

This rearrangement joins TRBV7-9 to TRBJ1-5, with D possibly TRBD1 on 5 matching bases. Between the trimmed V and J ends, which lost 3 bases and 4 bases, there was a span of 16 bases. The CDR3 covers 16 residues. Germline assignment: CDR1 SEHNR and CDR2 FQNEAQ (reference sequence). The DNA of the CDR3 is TGTGCCAGCAGCTTGTGGGGGGGACGGATAAATCAGCCCCAGCATTTT. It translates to CASSLWGGRINQPQHF.

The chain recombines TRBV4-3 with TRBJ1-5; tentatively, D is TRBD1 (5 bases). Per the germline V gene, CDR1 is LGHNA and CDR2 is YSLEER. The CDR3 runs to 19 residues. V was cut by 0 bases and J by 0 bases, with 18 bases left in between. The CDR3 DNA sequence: TGCGCCAGCAGCCAAGATAGTGCCGGGGCGGGATATAGCAATCAGCCCCAGCATTTT. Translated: CASSQDSAGAGYSNQPQHF.

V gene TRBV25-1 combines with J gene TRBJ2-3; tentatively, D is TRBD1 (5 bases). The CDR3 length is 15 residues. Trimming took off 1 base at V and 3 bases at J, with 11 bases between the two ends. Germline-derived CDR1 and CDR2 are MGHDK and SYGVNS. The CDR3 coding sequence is TGTGCCAGCAGTGAATCTTCAGGGATGACAGATACGCAGTATTTT. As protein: CASSESSGMTDTQYF.

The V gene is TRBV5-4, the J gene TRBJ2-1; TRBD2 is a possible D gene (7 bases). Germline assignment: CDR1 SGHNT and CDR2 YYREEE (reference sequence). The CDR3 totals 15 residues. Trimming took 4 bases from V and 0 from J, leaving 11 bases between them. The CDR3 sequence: CASSPGGLSYNEQFF. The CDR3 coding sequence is TGTGCCAGCAGCCCCGGGGGGCTCTCCTACAATGAGCAGTTCTTC.

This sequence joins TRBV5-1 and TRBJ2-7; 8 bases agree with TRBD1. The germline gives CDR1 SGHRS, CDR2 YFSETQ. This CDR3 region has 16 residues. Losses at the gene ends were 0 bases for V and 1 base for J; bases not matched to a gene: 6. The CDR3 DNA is TGCGCCAGCAGCTTGGGCGGAACAGGGGGATCCTACGAGCAGTACTTC. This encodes CASSLGGTGGSYEQYF.

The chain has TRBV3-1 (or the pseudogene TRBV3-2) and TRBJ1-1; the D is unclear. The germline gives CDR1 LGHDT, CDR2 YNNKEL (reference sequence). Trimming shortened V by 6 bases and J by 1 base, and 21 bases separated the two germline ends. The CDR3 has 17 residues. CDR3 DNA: TGTGCCAGCAGAACCACCCGGGCGCCCTTCGCGAACACTGAAGCTTTCTTT. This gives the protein CASRTTRAPFANTEAFF.

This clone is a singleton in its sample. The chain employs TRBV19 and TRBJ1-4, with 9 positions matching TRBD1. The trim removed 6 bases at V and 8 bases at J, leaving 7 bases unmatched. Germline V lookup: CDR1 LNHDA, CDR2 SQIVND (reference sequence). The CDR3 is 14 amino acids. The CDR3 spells CASRKTGGGEKLFF. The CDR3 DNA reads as TGTGCCAGTAGGAAAACAGGGGGCGGGGAAAAACTGTTTTTT.

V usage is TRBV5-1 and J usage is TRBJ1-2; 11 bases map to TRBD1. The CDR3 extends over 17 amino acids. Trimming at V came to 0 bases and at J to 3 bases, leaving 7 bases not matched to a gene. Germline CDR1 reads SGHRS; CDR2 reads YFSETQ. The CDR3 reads CASSLEMDRGRDYGYTF. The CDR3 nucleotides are TGCGCCAGCAGCTTGGAAATGGACAGGGGGCGAGACTATGGCTACACCTTC.

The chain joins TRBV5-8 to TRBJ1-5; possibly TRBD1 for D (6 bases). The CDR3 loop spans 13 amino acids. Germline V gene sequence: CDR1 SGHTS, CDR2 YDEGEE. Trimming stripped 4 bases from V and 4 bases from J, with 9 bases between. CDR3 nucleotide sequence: TGTGCCAGCAGCCCCGACAGGAATCAGCCCCAGCATTTT. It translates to CASSPDRNQPQHF.

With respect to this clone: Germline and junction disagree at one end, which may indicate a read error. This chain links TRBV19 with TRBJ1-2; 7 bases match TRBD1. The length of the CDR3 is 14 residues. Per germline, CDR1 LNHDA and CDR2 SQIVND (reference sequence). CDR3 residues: CASRETGTASPFHF. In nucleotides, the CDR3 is TGTGCCAGTAGGGAGACCGGGACAGCGTCGCCATTCCACTTC.

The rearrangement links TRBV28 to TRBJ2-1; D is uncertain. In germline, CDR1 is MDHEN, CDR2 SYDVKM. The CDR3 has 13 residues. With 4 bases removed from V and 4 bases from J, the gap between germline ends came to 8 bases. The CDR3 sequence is CASSSPRYNEQFF. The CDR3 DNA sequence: TGTGCCAGCAGTTCCCCCAGATACAATGAGCAGTTCTTC.

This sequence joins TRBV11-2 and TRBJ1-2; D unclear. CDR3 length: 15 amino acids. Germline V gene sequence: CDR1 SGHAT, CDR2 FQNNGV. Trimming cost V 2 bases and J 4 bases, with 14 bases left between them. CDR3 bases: TGTGCCAGCAGCTTAAGCTCGGACCGGATCTATGGCTACACCTTC. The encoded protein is CASSLSSDRIYGYTF.

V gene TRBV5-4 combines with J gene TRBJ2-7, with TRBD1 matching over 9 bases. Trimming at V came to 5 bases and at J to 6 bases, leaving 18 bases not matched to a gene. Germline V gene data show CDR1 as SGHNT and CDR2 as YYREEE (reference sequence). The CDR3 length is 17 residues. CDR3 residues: CASSITGAGTGRSEQYF. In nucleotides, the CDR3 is TGTGCCAGCAGTATTACTGGGGCTGGGACAGGGCGGTCCGAGCAGTACTTC.

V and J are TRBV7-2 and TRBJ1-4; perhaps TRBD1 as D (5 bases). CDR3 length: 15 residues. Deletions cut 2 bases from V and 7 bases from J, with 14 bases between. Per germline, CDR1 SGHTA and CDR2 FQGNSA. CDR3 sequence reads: CASSLTVNRGEKLFF. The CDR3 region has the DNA TGTGCCAGCAGCTTAACCGTTAATAGGGGTGAAAAACTGTTTTTT.

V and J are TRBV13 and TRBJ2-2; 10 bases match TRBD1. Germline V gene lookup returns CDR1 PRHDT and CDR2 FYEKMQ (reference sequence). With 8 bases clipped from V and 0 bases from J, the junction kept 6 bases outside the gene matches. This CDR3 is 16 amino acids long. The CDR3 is CASEGQGTSNTGELFF. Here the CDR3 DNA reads TGTGCCAGCGAGGGACAGGGGACTTCGAACACCGGGGAGCTGTTTTTT.

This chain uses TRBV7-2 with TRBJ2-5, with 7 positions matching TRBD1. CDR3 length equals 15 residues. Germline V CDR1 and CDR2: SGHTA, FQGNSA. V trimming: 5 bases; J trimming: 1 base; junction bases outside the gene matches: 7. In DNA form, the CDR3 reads TGTGCCAGCAGCCCAAACCGACAGGGCCAAGAGACCCAGTACTTC. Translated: CASSPNRQGQETQYF.

The CDR3 bases are TGCGCCAGCAGCTTGACAGGGGATCAGCCCCAGCATTTT. Amino acid sequence: CASSLTGDQPQHF. The chain links TRBV5-1 to TRBJ1-5; TRBD1 agrees at 7 bases. The CDR3 runs 13 residues. In germline, CDR1 is SGHRS, CDR2 YFSETQ. V gave up 1 base and J gave up 5 bases; unmatched junction bases: 0. The complete variable domain, with remaining parts taken from reference TRBV5-1 and TRBJ1-5, reads KAGVTQTPRYLIKTRGQQVTLSCSPISGHRSVSWYQQTPGQGLQFLFEYFSETQRNKGNFPGRFSGRQFSNSRSEMNVSTLELGDSALYLCASSLTGDQPQHFGDGTRLSIL.

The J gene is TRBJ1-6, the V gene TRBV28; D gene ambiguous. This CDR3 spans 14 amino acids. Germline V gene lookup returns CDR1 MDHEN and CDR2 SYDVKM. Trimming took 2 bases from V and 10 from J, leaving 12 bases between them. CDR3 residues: CASSLMTSRSPLHF. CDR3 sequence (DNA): TGTGCCAGCAGTTTAATGACTTCAAGATCACCCCTCCACTTT.

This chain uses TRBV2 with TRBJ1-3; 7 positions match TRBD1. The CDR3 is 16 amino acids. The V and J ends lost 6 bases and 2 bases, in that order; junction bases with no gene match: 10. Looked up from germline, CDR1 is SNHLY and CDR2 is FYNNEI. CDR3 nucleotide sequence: TGTGCCAGCAGGGTACAGGGGCTCGGGGCTGGAAACACCATATATTTT. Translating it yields CASRVQGLGAGNTIYF. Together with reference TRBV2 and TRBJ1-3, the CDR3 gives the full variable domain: EPEVTQTPSHQVTQMGQEVILRCVPISNHLYFYWYRQILGQKVEFLVSFYNNEISEKSEIFDDQFSVERPDGSNFTLKIRSTKLEDSAMYFCASRVQGLGAGNTIYFGEGSWLTVV.

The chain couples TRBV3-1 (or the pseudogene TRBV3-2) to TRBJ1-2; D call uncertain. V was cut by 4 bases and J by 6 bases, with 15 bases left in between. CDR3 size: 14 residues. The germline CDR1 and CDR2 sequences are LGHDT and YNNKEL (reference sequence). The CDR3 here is CASSLISPTHGYTF. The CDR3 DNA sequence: TGTGCCAGCAGCCTTATTTCCCCCACCCATGGCTACACCTTC.

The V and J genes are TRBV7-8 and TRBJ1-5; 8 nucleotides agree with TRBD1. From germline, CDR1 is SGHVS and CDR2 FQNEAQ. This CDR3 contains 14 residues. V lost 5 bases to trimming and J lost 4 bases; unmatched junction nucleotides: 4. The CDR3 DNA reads TGTGCCAGCAGCAGCGGGACAGGAAATCAGCCCCAGCATTTT. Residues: CASSSGTGNQPQHF. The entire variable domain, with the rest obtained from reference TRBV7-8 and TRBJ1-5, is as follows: GAGVSQSPRYKVAKRGQDVALRCDPISGHVSLFWYQQALGQGPEFLTYFQNEAQLDKSGLPSDRFFAERPEGSVSTLKIQRTQQEDSAVYLCASSSGTGNQPQHFGDGTRLSIL.

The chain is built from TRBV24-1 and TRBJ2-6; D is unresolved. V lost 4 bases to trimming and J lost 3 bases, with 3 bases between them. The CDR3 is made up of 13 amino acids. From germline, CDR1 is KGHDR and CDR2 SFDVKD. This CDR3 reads CATSEGGANVLTF. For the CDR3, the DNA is TGTGCCACCAGTGAAGGTGGGGCCAACGTCCTGACTTTC.

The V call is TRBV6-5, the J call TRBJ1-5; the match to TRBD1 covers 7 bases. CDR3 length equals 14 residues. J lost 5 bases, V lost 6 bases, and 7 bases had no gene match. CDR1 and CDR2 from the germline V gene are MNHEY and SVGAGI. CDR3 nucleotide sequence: TGTGCCAGCAGATCCGACAGGGCGGATCAGCCCCAGCATTTT. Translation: CASRSDRADQPQHF.

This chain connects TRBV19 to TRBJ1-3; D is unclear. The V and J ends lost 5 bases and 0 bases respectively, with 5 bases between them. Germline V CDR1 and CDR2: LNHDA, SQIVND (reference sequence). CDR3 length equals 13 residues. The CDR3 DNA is TGTGCCAGTAGTCCGAACTCTGGAAACACCATATATTTT. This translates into CASSPNSGNTIYF.

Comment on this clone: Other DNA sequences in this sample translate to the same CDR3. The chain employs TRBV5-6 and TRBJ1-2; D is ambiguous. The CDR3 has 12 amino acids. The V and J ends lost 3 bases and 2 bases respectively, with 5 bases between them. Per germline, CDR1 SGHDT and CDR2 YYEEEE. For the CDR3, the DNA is TGTGCCAGCAGCTCGGGGAACTATGGCTACACCTTC. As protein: CASSSGNYGYTF.